This T cell receptor (beta chain) was observed in a study of cytomegalovirus exposure and HLA in healthy donors (TCRdb year 2017). Study-wide context: In an earlier analysis of roughly 590 of the donors, 250 to 350 Gb of sequence data and 90 million to 130 million unique TCR beta sequences from about 179 million T cells were reported. An early release covering over 500 HLA-typed donors comprised 250 to 350 gigabases of sequencing data and 85 million to 100 million unique TCR sequences. The genetic ancestry cluster associated with self-reported Caucasian donors included approximately 85% of the roughly 360 genotyped donors. The study aimed to test whether cataloging public T cell receptors could reveal signatures of past pathogen exposure. The T cell repertoires of around 730 subjects were profiled by immunosequencing and related to cytomegalovirus serostatus. Besides the first cohort of hundreds of subjects, a separate validation cohort made up of over a hundred different subjects was used. The study combined high-throughput TCR immunosequencing, statistical association of individual TCRs with disease status, and machine learning to predict cytomegalovirus infection status. In a later analysis, previously published TCR beta repertoires from roughly 710 donors were re-analyzed and high-resolution HLA genotyping was added so that TCR occurrence patterns could be studied. Rather than using new phenotypic data, the later analysis identified candidate immune exposures from TCR beta sequences and from how often those sequences occurred across donors. To decide whether each TCR beta V gene segment behaved as functional or pseudogenic, an earlier analysis of fewer than 750 of the donors relied on high-throughput TCR beta sequencing. Donor age, sex, ethnicity and CMV serostatus were compiled together with the repertoire data. In a later genetic analysis, genome-wide SNP genotypes for about three fifths of the 666 donors were used, and that subset was treated as a discovery cohort. Every discovery cohort repertoire had been produced on one sequencing platform. Both class I and class II loci were covered by HLA typing, at four-digit resolution. The number of typed donors differed by locus: about 620-640 for A, B, C, DRB1 and DQB1; approximately 530 for DQA1; approximately 600 for DPA1; and 450 to 480 for DPB1. Because of strong linkage in the cohort, a handful of DR-DQ haplotypes were treated as single units for association and clustering. Among over 350 genotyped donors of the cohort, an average of approximately 230,000 unique TCR beta nucleotide sequences were sequenced per donor, around 18% of them non-productive. General study outcomes and caveats: The cohort was sequenced for TCR beta chains only, and without alpha or paired-chain data the features that could be detected were limited. A later genetic analysis reported fewer N-insertions in productive TCRs among donors in an Asian-associated ancestry cluster than the roughly 700-donor mean. In vitro tests confirmed that three of the cytomegalovirus-associated TCR beta chains recognize cytomegalovirus antigens. A group of highly shared sequence variants was considered likely to be a technical artifact of the sequencing pipeline. When HLA alleles, especially DR and DQ, strongly co-occurred, attributing TCR associations to individual alleles was difficult. The presence/absence analyses assumed that sequencing depth was roughly uniform across donors, and that assumption may not be true. In a later analysis, TCR association rates were found to vary across HLA loci, with the most associated TCRs seen for DRB1 alleles and the fewest for HLA-C alleles. Several of the top co-occurrence clusters appeared to be linked to parvovirus B19, influenza, CMV and Epstein-Barr virus, according to a later analysis. According to a later analysis, most CMV-associated TCR beta chains appeared to be HLA-restricted, and the HLA associations seemed to be driven largely by CMV exposure. HLA typing was unavailable for some donors at each locus, so association tests used only the typed subset. In a later analysis, HLA-associated TCR beta chains were found to be more clonally expanded and to have lower generation probabilities than equally common non-associated chains. CMV serostatus was the only immune exposure information available for the cohort. The authors suggested that the approach could potentially be generalized to other disease states and immunological phenotypes. About 17 rarely observed V segments, including chromosome 9 orphons, were excluded from the earlier analysis of about 600 of the donors because counts were too low. The study listed approximately 160 TCR beta chains as associated with cytomegalovirus. Broadly in line with IMGT annotations, most TCR beta V segments showed up in productive rearrangements about 87% or about 30% of the time in an earlier analysis of 587 of the donors. In a later genetic analysis, a missense DCLRE1C variant was associated with V-gene and J-gene trimming of TCR beta chains, and the association was replicated in an independent cohort. While some public TCRs were present in many individuals, most TCR sequences turned up only very rarely across donors. Linkage disequilibrium might explain the correlated functional status among segregating V segments, but an unknown experimental factor could not be ruled out. The classifier was reported to diagnose cytomegalovirus status with high specificity and sensitivity in both the original cohort and the validation cohort. Specific HLA alleles were associated with 15,000 to 20,000 TCR beta sequences at a false discovery rate of 0.05 in a later analysis. A further reported finding was that TCR beta sequences accurately predicted the HLA-A and HLA-B alleles for most subjects in the first cohort. Some IMGT-functional V segments, including TRBV6-2 and TRBV6-3, could not be told apart with the 87-base-pair reads, so those segments were excluded.

The cohort comprised some 700 healthy bone marrow donors. Cohort members were all nominally healthy when sampled, although unrecorded immune exposures were likely present. The donor tested CMV seropositive and was one of the 289 seropositive cohort members. A peripheral blood sample was provided by each donor, and peripheral blood mononuclear cells were used for TCR beta sequencing. Genomic DNA was extracted from the blood cell samples with the Qiagen DNeasy Blood Extraction Kit. From the germline V gene (reference sequence), CDR1 is GTSNPN and CDR2 is SVGIG. The cysteine opens and the phenylalanine closes a CDR3 of 15 amino acids. CDR3 DNA is the only sequence kept; it has 45 bases, read in frame from the first base. The V end gives up 5 bases and the J end 8 bases, leaving 11 bases in the junction not matched to a gene. A note on this clone: It lacks a known antigen. No base quality values were provided; no much bigger clone lies one nucleotide off.

The receptor library was made with the immunoSEQ multiplex PCR assay. The multiplex PCR relied on a mix of 60 forward primers for TCR Vbeta segments and 13 reverse primers for TCR Jbeta segments. The CDR3 region of rearranged TCR beta genes was amplified from genomic DNA by a multiplex PCR assay. Amplified TCR beta libraries were sequenced as 87-base-pair reads on the Illumina HiSeq System. The authors' analysis ran thus. A later analysis tallied tens of millions of unique TCR beta chains across the 640 or so repertoires, and some 10 million of those chains were shared by two or more donors. To remove PCR and sequencing errors, raw reads were error-corrected and collapsed into unique sequences using a nearest-neighbor algorithm that merged closely related sequences. V, D and J gene segments were assigned by aligning CDR3 sequences to IMGT reference sequences. Each retained sequence needed at least a six-nucleotide match to both a V gene segment and a J gene segment. A rearrangement was called productive if the CDR3 had no stop codons and remained in frame with V and J, and every other rearrangement was called non-productive. CDR3 was defined by IMGT convention, running from the second conserved V-encoded cysteine to the conserved J-encoded phenylalanine. The earlier analysis of about 500 of the donors excluded sequences that lacked an unambiguous match to a single V gene segment. In an earlier analysis of roughly 600 of the donors, a V segment was called functional when productive rearrangements were above 56.7%, and segregating when the standard deviation between donors exceeded 5%. A statistical classification framework was built for diagnosing cytomegalovirus status from the catalog of TCR beta chain sequences. In a later analysis, TCR nucleotide sequences were compared against IMGT/GENE-DB human TR gene sequences so that V and J genes could be assigned. In a later analysis, CDR3 sequences and most-parsimonious VDJ recombination scenarios were assigned using the TCRdist pipeline. In a later analysis, each TCR beta chain was defined by its CDR3 amino acid sequence together with its V-gene family, and reads without a unique V-gene family were excluded. In a later analysis, 450 to 600 highly shared, low-generation-probability nucleotide sequences were removed to address suspected cross-contamination and a sequencing artifact. A later analysis calculated a clonal expansion index for each public chain from normalized within-repertoire ranks of inferred template counts. A later analysis computed generation probabilities with a VDJ recombination model fitted to out-of-frame rearrangements, and checked the results against IGoR. A later analysis scored TCR-TCR, TCR-HLA and TCR-CMV co-occurrence with hypergeometric tests, applying a repertoire-size bias correction to TCR pairs. In a later analysis, false discovery rates were estimated by permuting HLA or CMV assignments 20 times. In a later analysis, co-occurring TCRs were grouped using DBSCAN, with TCRdist sequence similarity added in when clustering inside HLA-allele-positive subsets. For co-occurrence clustering, repertoires with fewer than 30,000 or more than 120,000 public chains were excluded, along with five repertoires with anomalous nucleotide sharing. Held by TCRdb, this immuneACCESS table contains in-frame sequences only and omits some clones. Under half of the omission traces to an unresolved V gene where checked; the cause of the rest is unknown. The V and J calls and clone size were taken over from that table, and D and trimming were inferred from the DNA. For this sample the table gives fewer than 200,000 clones, of which approximately 12% were detected only once. The top ten constitute about 8% of the sample.

The sample was PBMCs. This sequence originates from a man aged 50 to 60 in good health and CMV-seropositive. The chain is encoded by TRBV30 joined to TRBJ1-4; 10 central nucleotides agree with TRBD1. CDR3 sequence: CAWARDRGRTEKLFF. The nucleotide sequence is given as TGTGCCTGGGCTCGGGACAGGGGACGAACGGAAAAACTGTTTTTT.